The clone carrying this T cell receptor (beta chain) was seen a few times. The V gene's germline CDR1 is LNHDA and CDR2 SQIVND (reference sequence). There are 17 residues in the CDR3. The V and J ends lost 3 bases and 3 bases, in that order; junction bases with no gene match: 12. The sample comes from a study of cytomegalovirus exposure and HLA in healthy donors. Both 60 Vbeta primers and 13 Jbeta primers went into the PCR. The method was immunoSEQ multiplex PCR; TCRdb's version includes in-frame clones alone and lacks a portion of them. The sample lists about 140,000 clones; 55% to 80% were seen once.

This clonotype was sampled from a woman aged 40 to 50 in good health and CMV-seronegative. The sequencing input was PBMCs. V is TRBV19 and J is TRBJ2-7; 9 nucleotides agree with TRBD1. CDR3 residues: CASSIEGSRDRVYEQYF. CDR3 sequence (DNA): TGTGCCAGTAGTATCGAAGGGTCGCGGGACAGGGTCTACGAGCAGTACTTC. The whole variable domain, remainder taken from reference TRBV19 and TRBJ2-7, is DGGITQSPKYLFRKEGQNVTLSCEQNLNHDAMYWYRQDPGQGLRLIYYSQIVNDFQKGDIAEGYSVSREKKESFPLTVTSAQKNPTAFYLCASSIEGSRDRVYEQYFGPGTRLTVT.